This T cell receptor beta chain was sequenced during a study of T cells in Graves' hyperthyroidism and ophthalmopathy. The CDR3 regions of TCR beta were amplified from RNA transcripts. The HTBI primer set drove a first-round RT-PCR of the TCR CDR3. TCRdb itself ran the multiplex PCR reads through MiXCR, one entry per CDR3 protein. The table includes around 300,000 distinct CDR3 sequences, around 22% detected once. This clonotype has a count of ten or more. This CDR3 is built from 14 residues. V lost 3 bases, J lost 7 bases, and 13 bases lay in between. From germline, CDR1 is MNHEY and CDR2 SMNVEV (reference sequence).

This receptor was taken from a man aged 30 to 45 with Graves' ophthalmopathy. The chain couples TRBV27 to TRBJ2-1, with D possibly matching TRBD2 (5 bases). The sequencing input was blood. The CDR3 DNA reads TGTGCCAGCAGTTTTACTAGTCGTAGTAATGAGCAGTTCTTC. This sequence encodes CASSFTSRSNEQFF.